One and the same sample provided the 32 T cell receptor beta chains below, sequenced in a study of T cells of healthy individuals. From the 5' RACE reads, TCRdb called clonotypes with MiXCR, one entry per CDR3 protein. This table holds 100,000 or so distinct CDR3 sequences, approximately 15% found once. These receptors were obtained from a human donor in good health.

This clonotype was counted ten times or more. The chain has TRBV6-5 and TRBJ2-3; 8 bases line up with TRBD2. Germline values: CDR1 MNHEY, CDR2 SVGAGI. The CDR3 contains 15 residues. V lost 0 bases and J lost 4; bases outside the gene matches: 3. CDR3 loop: CASSYSTGGADTQYF. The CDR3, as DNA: TGTGCCAGCAGTTACTCGACGGGGGGGGCAGATACGCAGTATTTT.

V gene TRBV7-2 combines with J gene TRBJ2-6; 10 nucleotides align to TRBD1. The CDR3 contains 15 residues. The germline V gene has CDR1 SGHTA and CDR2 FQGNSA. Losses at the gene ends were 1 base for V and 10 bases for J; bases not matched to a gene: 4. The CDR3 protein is CASSLVGTGENVLTF. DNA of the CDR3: TGTGCCAGCAGCTTAGTTGGGACAGGGGAAAACGTCCTGACTTTC.

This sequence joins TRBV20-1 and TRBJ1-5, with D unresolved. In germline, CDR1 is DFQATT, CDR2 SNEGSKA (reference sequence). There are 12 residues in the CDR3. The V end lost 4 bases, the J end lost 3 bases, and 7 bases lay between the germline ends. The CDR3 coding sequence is TGCAGTGCTAAGGGTTCCAATCAGCCCCAGCATTTT. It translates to CSAKGSNQPQHF.

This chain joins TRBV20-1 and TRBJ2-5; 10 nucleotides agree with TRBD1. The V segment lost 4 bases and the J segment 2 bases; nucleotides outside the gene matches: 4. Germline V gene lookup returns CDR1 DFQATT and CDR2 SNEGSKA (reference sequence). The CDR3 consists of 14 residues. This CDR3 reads CSATDRGEQETQYF. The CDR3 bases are TGCAGTGCTACGGACAGGGGGGAACAAGAGACCCAGTACTTC.

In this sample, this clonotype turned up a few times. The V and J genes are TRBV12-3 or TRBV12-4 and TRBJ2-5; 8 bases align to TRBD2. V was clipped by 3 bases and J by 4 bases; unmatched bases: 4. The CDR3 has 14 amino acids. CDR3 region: CASSFPGGGETQYF. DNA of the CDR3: TGTGCCAGCAGTTTTCCCGGGGGGGGAGAGACCCAGTACTTC.

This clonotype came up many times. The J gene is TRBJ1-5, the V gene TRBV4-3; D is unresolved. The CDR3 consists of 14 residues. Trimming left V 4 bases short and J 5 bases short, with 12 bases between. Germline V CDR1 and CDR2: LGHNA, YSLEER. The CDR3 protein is CASSRGGLDQPQHF. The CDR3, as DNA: TGCGCCAGCAGCCGGGGAGGCTTGGATCAGCCCCAGCATTTT.

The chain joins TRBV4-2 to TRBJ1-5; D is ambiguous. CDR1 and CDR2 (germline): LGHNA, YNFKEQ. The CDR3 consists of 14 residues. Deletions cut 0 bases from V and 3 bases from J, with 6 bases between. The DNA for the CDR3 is TGTGCCAGCAGCCAAGAGTGGTTCAATCAGCCCCAGCATTTT. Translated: CASSQEWFNQPQHF.

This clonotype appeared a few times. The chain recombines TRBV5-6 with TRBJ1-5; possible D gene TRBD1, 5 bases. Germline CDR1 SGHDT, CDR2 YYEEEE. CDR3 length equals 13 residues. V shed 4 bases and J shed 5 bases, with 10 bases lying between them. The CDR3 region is CASSPGTYQPQHF. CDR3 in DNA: TGTGCCAGCAGCCCCGGGACCTATCAGCCCCAGCATTTT.

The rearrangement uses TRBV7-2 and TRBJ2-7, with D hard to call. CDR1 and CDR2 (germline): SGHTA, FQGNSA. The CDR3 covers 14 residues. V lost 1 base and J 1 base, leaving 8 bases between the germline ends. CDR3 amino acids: CASSLVGQSYEQYF. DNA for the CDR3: TGTGCCAGCAGCTTAGTAGGCCAATCCTACGAGCAGTACTTC. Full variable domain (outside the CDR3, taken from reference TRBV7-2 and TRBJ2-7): GAGVSQSPSNKVTEKGKDVELRCDPISGHTALYWYRQSLGQGLEFLIYFQGNSAPDKSGLPSDRFSAERTGGSVSTLTIQRTQQEDSAVYLCASSLVGQSYEQYFGPGTRLTVT.

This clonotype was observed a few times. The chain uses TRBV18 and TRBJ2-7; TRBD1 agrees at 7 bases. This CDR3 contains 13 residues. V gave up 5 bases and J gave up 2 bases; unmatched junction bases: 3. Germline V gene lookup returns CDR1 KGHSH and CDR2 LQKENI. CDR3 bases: TGTGCCAGCTCAGGGACAGTCACCTACGAGCAGTACTTC. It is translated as CASSGTVTYEQYF.

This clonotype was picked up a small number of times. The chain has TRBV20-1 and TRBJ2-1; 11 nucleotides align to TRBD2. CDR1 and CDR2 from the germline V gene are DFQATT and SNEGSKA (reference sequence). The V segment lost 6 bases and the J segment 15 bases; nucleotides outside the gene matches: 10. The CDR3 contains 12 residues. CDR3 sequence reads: CSAGRLAGSLFF. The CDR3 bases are TGCAGTGCGGGTCGACTAGCGGGGAGCCTGTTCTTC.

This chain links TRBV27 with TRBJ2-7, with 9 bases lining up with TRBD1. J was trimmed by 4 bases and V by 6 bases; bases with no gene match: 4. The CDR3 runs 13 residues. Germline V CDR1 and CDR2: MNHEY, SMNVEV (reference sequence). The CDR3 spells CASRGTGRYEQYF. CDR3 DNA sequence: TGTGCCAGCAGGGGGACAGGGAGGTACGAGCAGTACTTC.

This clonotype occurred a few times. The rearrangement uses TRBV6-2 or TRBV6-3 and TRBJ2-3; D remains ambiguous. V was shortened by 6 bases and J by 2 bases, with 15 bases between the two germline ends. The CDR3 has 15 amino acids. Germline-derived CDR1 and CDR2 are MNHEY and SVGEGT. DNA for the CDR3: TGTGCCAGCAGCCCCGAGGTAGCAGCCACAGATACGCAGTATTTT. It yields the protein CASSPEVAATDTQYF.

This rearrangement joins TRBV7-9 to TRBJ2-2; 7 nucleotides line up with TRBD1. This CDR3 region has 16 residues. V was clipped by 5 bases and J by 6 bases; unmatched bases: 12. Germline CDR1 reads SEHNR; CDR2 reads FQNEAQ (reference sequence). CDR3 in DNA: TGTGCCAGCAGCGGTCCGGGACAGTTGGTCGCCGGGGAGCTGTTTTTT. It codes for CASSGPGQLVAGELFF.

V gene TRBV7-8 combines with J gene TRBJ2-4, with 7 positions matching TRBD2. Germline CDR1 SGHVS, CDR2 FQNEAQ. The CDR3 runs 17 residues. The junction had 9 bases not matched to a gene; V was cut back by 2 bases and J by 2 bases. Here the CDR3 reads CASSLLWGGVSKNIQYF. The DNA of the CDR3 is TGTGCCAGCAGCTTATTATGGGGGGGGGTATCCAAAAACATTCAGTACTTC. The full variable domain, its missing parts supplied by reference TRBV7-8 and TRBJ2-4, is GAGVSQSPRYKVAKRGQDVALRCDPISGHVSLFWYQQALGQGPEFLTYFQNEAQLDKSGLPSDRFFAERPEGSVSTLKIQRTQQEDSAVYLCASSLLWGGVSKNIQYFGAGTRLSVL.

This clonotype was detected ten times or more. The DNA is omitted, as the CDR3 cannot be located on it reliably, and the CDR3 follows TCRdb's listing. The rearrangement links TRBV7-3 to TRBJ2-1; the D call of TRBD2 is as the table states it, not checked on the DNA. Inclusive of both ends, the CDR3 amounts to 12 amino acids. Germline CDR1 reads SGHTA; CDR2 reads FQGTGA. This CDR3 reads CASSSVAGGIFF.

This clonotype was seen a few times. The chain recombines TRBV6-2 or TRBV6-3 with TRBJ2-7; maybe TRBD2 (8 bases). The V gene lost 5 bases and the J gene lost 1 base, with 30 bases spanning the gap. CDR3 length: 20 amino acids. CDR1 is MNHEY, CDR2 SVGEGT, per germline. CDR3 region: CASSQRQGKAAGTRSYEQYF. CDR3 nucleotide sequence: TGTGCCAGCAGTCAGCGACAGGGAAAGGCCGCCGGGACTAGGTCCTACGAGCAGTACTTC.

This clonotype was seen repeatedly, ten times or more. Here the CDR3 reads CASSTGGRARETQYF. CDR3 DNA: TGTGCCAGCAGTACCGGGGGGAGGGCACGAGAGACCCAGTACTTC. The chain is built from TRBV11-2 and TRBJ2-5; TRBD2 matches 7 bases. CDR1 is SGHAT, CDR2 FQNNGV, per germline. The CDR3 is made up of 15 amino acids. J gave up 4 bases and V 6 bases, and 11 bases lay outside the gene matches.

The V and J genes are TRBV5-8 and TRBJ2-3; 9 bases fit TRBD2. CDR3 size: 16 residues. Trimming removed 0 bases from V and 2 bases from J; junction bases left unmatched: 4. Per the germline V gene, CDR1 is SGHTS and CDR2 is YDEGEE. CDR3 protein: CASSLVAGVDTDTQYF. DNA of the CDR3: TGTGCCAGCAGCTTGGTAGCGGGGGTCGACACAGATACGCAGTATTTT.

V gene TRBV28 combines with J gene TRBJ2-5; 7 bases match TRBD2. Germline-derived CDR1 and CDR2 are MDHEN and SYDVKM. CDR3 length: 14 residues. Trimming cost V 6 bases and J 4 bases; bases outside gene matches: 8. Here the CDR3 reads CASRRTGGGETQYF. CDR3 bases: TGTGCCAGCAGGAGGACGGGGGGTGGAGAGACCCAGTACTTC.

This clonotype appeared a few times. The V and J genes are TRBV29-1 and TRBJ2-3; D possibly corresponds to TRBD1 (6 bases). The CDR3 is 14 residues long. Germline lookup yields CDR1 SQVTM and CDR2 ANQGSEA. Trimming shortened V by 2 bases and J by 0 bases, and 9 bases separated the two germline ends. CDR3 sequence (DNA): TGCAGCGTTGAAAGGGACACTAGCACAGATACGCAGTATTTT. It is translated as CSVERDTSTDTQYF.

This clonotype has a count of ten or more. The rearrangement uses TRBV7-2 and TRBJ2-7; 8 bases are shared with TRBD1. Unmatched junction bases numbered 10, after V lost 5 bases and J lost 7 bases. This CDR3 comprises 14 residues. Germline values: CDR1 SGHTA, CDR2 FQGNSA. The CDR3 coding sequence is TGTGCCAGCAGCCCGGACAGGGTTAGACGGGAGCAGTACTTC. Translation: CASSPDRVRREQYF.

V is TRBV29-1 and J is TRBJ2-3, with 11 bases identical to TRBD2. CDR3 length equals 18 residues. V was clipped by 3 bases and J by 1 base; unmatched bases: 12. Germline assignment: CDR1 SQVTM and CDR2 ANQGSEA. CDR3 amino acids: CSVEASGRLPGGTDTQYF. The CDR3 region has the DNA TGCAGCGTTGAGGCTAGCGGGAGGCTCCCGGGTGGCACAGATACGCAGTATTTT.

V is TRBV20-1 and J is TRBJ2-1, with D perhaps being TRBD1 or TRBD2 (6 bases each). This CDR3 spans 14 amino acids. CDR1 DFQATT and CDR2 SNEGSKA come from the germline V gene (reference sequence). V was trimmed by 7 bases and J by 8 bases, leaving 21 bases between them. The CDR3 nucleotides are TGCAGTGGAAGTAGGGGGGCGTTGTATGATGAGCAGTTCTTC. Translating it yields CSGSRGALYDEQFF.

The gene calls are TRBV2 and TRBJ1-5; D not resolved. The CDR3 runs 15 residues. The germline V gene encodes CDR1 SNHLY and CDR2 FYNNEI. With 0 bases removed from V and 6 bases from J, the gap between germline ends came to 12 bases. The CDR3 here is CASSEAGVSGQPQHF. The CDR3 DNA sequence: TGTGCCAGCAGTGAAGCCGGGGTCAGCGGTCAGCCCCAGCATTTT. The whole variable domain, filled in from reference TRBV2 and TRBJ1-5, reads EPEVTQTPSHQVTQMGQEVILRCVPISNHLYFYWYRQILGQKVEFLVSFYNNEISEKSEIFDDQFSVERPDGSNFTLKIRSTKLEDSAMYFCASSEAGVSGQPQHFGDGTRLSIL.

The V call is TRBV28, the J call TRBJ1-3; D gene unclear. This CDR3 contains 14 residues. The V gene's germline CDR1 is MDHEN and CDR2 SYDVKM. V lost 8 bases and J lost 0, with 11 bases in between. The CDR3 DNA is TGTGCCAGCGCTTGGGGAGACTCTGGAAACACCATATATTTT. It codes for CASAWGDSGNTIYF.

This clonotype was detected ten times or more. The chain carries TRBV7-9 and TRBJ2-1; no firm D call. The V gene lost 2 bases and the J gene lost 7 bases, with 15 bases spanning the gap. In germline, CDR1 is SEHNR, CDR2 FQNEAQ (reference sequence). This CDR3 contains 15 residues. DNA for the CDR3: TGTGCCAGCAGCTTAAGGGCTACCCTTAGTAATGAGCAGTTCTTC. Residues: CASSLRATLSNEQFF. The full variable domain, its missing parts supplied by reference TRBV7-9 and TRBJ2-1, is DTGVSQNPRHKITKRGQNVTFRCDPISEHNRLYWYRQTLGQGPEFLTYFQNEAQLEKSRLLSDRFSAERPKGSFSTLEIQRTEQGDSAMYLCASSLRATLSNEQFFGPGTRLTVL.

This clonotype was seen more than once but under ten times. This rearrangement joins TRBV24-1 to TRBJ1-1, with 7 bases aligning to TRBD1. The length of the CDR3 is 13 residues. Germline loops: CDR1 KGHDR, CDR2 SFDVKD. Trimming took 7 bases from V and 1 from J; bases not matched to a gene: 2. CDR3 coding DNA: TGTGCCACCAGCCGACAGGGGAACACTGAAGCTTTCTTT. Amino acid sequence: CATSRQGNTEAFF.

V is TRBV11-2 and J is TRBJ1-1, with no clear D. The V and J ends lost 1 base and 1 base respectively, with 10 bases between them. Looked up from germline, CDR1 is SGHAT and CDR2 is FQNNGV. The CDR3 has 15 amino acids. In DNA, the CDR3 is TGTGCCAGCAGCTTAGGTCCCCGATGGAACACTGAAGCTTTCTTT. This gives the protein CASSLGPRWNTEAFF.

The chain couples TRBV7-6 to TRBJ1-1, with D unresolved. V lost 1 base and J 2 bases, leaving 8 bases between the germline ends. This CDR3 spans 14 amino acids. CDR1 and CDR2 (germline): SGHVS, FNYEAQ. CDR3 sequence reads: CASSLEIANTEAFF. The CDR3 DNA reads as TGTGCCAGCAGCTTAGAAATTGCAAACACTGAAGCTTTCTTT.

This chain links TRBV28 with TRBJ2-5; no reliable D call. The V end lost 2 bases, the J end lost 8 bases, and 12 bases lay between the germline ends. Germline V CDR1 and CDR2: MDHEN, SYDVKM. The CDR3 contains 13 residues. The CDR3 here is CASSLASFDTQYF. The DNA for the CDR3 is TGTGCCAGCAGTTTAGCCAGTTTTGATACCCAGTACTTC.

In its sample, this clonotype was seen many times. The CDR3 coding sequence is TGTGCCAGCCACGCACCAGCAACGGTTGAGCAGTTCTTC. Encoded protein: CASHAPATVEQFF. J is TRBJ2-1 and V is TRBV6-2 or TRBV6-3, with no clear D. The CDR3 consists of 13 residues. Trimming took off 8 bases at V and 9 bases at J, with 17 bases between the two ends. Per germline, CDR1 MNHEY and CDR2 SVGEGT.